This section outlines one TCR beta chain sequence together with its context. Its specificity is not known. This entry comes from a study of shared clonotypes between healthy human individuals. Study-level information: Sampling drew on donors who were two women and a few men aged 18 to 49. General observations from the study: Among a few donors, roughly 5% of naive CD4 clonotypes were found in common. Lower generation probabilities were found for non-shared clonotypes than for those shared by all four donors.

The V end lost 1 base, the J end lost 4 bases, and 3 bases lay between the germline ends. CDR3 length: 12 amino acids. The germline CDR1 and CDR2 sequences are SGHDT and YYEEEE. Measured with immunoSEQ multiplex PCR; TCRdb has only the in-frame clones, and not every one. In the table there are some 1,100,000 clones, around 78% of which are singletons. Splitting of CD4+ cells produced CD45RA+ naive and CD45RA-negative memory subsets. The gene calls are TRBV5-6 and TRBJ1-3; D unclear. Sequenced sample: memory CD4+ T cells from PBMCs. Documented subset: CD45RA-negative fraction. The TCR originated in a man aged 18-30 years in good health. Some clones in this sample may be carry-over from other donors' samples. CDR3 nucleotide sequence: TGTGCCAGCAGCTTGAGCGGAAACACCATATATTTT. Residues: CASSLSGNTIYF.